The 5 T cell receptor beta chains reported below all come from one sample, sequenced in a study of Graves' ophthalmopathy and Graves' hyperthyroidism. The authors amplified TCR beta CDR3 regions, and they did so from RNA transcripts for repertoire sequencing. RT-PCR with HTBI primers came first, then second-round multiplex PCR. TCRdb used MiXCR to reprocess the multiplex PCR reads, holding one entry per CDR3 protein. The sample has approximately 540,000 distinct CDR3 sequences; less than 45% are singletons. Sequencing was performed on peripheral blood or thyroid tissue (not recorded which). The receptors derive from an adult man with Graves' hyperthyroidism.

With regard to this clonotype: A read error may explain this, as a much larger clone is one base away. The gene calls are TRBV12-5 and TRBJ2-5, with D hard to call. The ends were cut back, 2 bases at V and 3 bases at J, with 1 base in the middle. The CDR3 runs 11 residues. Germline CDR1 reads LGHNT; CDR2 reads FRNRAP. CDR3 coding DNA: TGTGCTAGTGGTTTGAAAGAGACCCAGTACTTC. Encoded protein: CASGLKETQYF.

This clonotype was counted ten times or more. The chain joins TRBV19 to TRBJ2-5; 7 nucleotides agree with TRBD2. The CDR3 runs to 16 residues. Trimming at V came to 4 bases and at J to 5 bases, leaving 13 bases not matched to a gene. Germline values: CDR1 LNHDA, CDR2 SQIVND (reference sequence). The CDR3 sequence is CASSTPWGRAGETQYF. CDR3 bases: TGTGCCAGTAGTACCCCTTGGGGGAGGGCCGGGGAGACCCAGTACTTC.

About this clonotype itself: A read error may be the cause here, since a much bigger clone is one base away. The chain has TRBV19 and TRBJ1-2; D unclear. The length of the CDR3 is 13 residues. CDR1 is LNHDA and CDR2 is SQIVND in the germline V gene (reference sequence). CDR3 sequence (DNA): TGTGCCAGCCGGTTCTTAGCTAACCATGGCTACACCTTC. It codes for CASRFLANHGYTF.

This clonotype was seen more than once but under ten times. V gene TRBV2 combines with J gene TRBJ2-7; 9 bases are a match to TRBD1. Gene TRBJ2-1 matches the end of the DNA better, so the J call may be wrong. This CDR3 has 15 residues. Germline V lookup: CDR1 SNHLY, CDR2 FYNNEI. The CDR3 is CASRTPGQGYNEQFF. The DNA of the CDR3 is TGTGCCAGCAGAACACCGGGACAGGGCTACAATGAGCAGTTCTTC.

This chain links TRBV5-5 with TRBJ1-5; D uncertain. Gene TRBJ2-5 matches the end of the DNA better, so the J call may be wrong. The CDR3 length is 16 residues. Germline loops: CDR1 SGHKS, CDR2 YYEKEE (reference sequence). The CDR3 here is CASSLAAVQGNQPQYF. CDR3 in DNA: TGTGCCAGCAGCTTGGCTGCGGTTCAAGGCAATCAGCCCCAGTACTTC.